This TCR beta chain was sequenced in a study of T cell repertoires in Merkel cell carcinoma (dated by TCRdb to between 2018 and 2021). About the full investigation: Patients who had received intralesional immunotherapy or systemic immune checkpoint blockade ahead of the biopsy were left out. MCPyV-specific clonotypes were initially defined through tetramer sorting, cloning and paired TCR sequencing of expanded tumor-infiltrating lymphocytes. A diagnosis of MCPyV-positive Merkel cell carcinoma and successful in vitro expansion of tumor-infiltrating lymphocytes were required for inclusion.

With regard to this clone: What antigen it recognizes has not been identified. No quality values exist for individual bases; no much larger clone is one base distant.

The CDR3 covers 14 residues, taking in both the cysteine and the phenylalanine. Only the CDR3 portion is preserved as DNA: 42 bases, with reading frame beginning at the first base. The junction carries 13 bases between V and J, which are trimmed by 4 bases and 4 bases respectively. From a lookup of the germline V gene, CDR1 and CDR2 are LGHNA and YSLEER. TRB CDR3 sequencing and data processing of tumor genomic DNA were performed with the immunoSEQ assay. TCRdb obtained this table from immuneACCESS and retained in-frame rearrangements with V and J assigned. These tables miss some clones; where compared with another copy, unresolved V genes account for less than half of the shortfall, and the remainder is unexplained. In all, the sample holds 15,000 or so clones, and roughly four fifths of those were seen once. Clones ranked in the top ten supply 17% of the sample. The paper as a whole reports these results and caveats: No normal tissue biopsies were studied.

Study subjects had biopsy-confirmed Merkel cell carcinoma that was MCPyV-positive, and every subject had positive serum antibodies to T-antigen. Genomic DNA was extracted from about six adjacent 10-micron frozen tumor sections without any cell sorting or culture. Optimal cutting temperature compound was used to freeze tumor biopsy tissue measuring roughly 5 x 5 x 5 mm. In the frozen biopsy, scout sections stained with hematoxylin and eosin confirmed abundant Merkel cell carcinoma and infiltrating cells. The chain links TRBV4-3 with TRBJ1-2; no D gene call is confident. The sequenced sample was tumor tissue. The TCR originated in an adult with Merkel cell carcinoma. The CDR3 reads CASSPQTDSYGYTF. The DNA reads TGCGCCAGCAGCCCCCAGACGGATTCCTATGGCTACACCTTC.